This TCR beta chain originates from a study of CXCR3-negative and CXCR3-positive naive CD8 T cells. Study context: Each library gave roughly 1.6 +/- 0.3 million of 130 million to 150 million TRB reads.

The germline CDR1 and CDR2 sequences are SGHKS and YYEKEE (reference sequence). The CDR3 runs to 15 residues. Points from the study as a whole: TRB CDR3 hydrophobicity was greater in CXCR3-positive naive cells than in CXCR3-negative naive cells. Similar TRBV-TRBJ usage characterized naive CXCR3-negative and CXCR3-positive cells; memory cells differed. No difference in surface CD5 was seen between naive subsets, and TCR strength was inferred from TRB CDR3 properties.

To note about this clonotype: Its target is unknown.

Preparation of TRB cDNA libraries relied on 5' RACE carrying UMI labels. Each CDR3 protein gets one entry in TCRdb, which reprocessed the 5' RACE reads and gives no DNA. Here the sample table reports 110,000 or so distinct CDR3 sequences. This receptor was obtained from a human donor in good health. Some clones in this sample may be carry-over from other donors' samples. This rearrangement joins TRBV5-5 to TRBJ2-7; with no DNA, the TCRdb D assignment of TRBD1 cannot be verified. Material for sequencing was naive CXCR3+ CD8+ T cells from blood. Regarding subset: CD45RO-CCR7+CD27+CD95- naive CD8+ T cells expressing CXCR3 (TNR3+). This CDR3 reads CASSPGDRSSYEQYF.